This T cell receptor (beta chain) emerged from a study of CD8+ T cells in alopecia areata. Findings and caveats of the study: In lesional scalp, particularly from alopecia totalis/universalis, clonality was higher than in normal scalp. Between patients, shared TCR sequences were less clear than in mice. This was possibly due in part to HLA diversity in the patient population. Sequencing of scalp samples also includes resident alphabeta T cells from normal skin.

Sequencing relied on a cDNA template that was reverse transcribed from extracted RNA. Sequenced by immunoSEQ multiplex PCR; TCRdb stores in-frame clones only, minus some. The sample includes more than 95,000 clones, about 51% seen only once; the top ten take over 9.5%. Obtained from alopecia areata patients were lesional scalp punch biopsies along with peripheral blood. Of note for this clone: Antigen unknown.

CDR3 length: 13 residues. V was pared by 7 bases and J by 10 bases, with 17 bases between. Germline V gene data show CDR1 as SNHLY and CDR2 as FYNNEI. The genes are TRBV2 and TRBJ2-1; D is unclear. The clonotype was recovered from a human donor with alopecia areata. The source material was NKG2D-low CD8+ T cells sorted from blood. The CDR3 sequence is CASKWASGGEQFF. CDR3 DNA sequence: TGTGCCAGCAAGTGGGCCTCTGGCGGAGAGCAGTTCTTC.